Given below is one TCR beta chain in context. The antigen remains undetermined. The CDR3 sequence is 15 residues long. Germline values: CDR1 DFQATT, CDR2 SNEGSKA (reference sequence). Trimming pared 5 bases from V and 3 bases from J, leaving 20 bases between. These data come from a study of T-cell reconstitution after alpha-beta-depleted transplantation in children. Study outcomes and limitations: Reportedly, only several hundred clones from non-depleted graft cells drove alpha-beta T-cell counts at about two months. T-cell numbers and diversity, one year after transplant, stemmed largely from T cells that were newly produced. Surviving recipient cells, namely T cells and thymic progenitors, were the source of high day-60 TCRbeta diversity in some patients.

Preparation of the TCRbeta library used unique molecular identifiers. One entry per CDR3 protein, called by TCRdb with MiXCR from the PCR reads. The repertoire holds about 1,000,000 distinct CDR3 sequences, less than 30% seen once, with roughly 27% in the top ten. The origin of this receptor is a boy less than two years old who had a stem cell transplant for SCID, so the T cells may come from the graft donor. The chain is built from TRBV20-1 and TRBJ2-7; D might be TRBD1 (6 bases). The starting material was PBMCs, mostly from graft donor cells, obtained 360 days after TCRalphabeta/CD19-depleted stem cell transplant. Here the CDR3 reads CSAPRRDKGYYEQYF. The CDR3 DNA reads TGCAGTGCTCCTCGTCGGGACAAAGGATACTACGAGCAGTACTTC.